The text below deals with one T cell receptor (beta chain). This clonotype was observed many times. What this receptor recognizes is not known. Base qualities are not recorded, but no much larger clone differs from it by a single base. These data are taken from a study of T cells after yellow fever vaccination (dated 2019 in TCRdb). Context from the whole study: Libraries from fractions with low cell numbers were prepared with the SMART-Seq v4 Ultra Low Input RNA kit. Bulk TCR alpha and beta repertoires were sequenced longitudinally to track T-cell clones before and after primary and booster YFV17D yellow fever vaccination. Two healthy male donors made up the cohort, one aged 18 to 30 years and the other aged 30 to 40 years. Bulk PBMC replicates and cell subsets were isolated from blood drawn at multiple timepoints before and after both primary and secondary immunization. Results and caveats for the whole study, not just this receptor: The study included only a couple of donors, which limits how far the findings can be generalized. The secondary T-cell response was weaker than the primary response but faster, peaking on day 5 instead of day 15. A small fraction of clonotypes appeared in both the CD4 and CD8 compartments, likely as a result of convergent recombination. Most clones expanded after primary vaccination were re-detected after the booster (around 96% of CD4 and 80% to 90% of CD8), suggesting broad memory maintenance. Computational filtering was needed because FACS-sorted repertoires could contain abundant contaminating clonotypes from the bulk population.

The instrument was an Illumina NovaSeq 6000. Synthesis of TCR cDNA relied on 5'RACE template switching, a step that introduced a universal primer site along with unique molecular identifiers. Priming of cDNA synthesis was performed from both the TCR alpha and TCR beta constant segments. Library amplification used two PCR steps, and the second PCR step added sample barcodes and sequencing adapters. Sequencing of the libraries was done on either Illumina HiSeq 2500 (2x100 bp) or NovaSeq (2x150 bp). On the authors' methods: Reads were demultiplexed and collapsed into UMI consensus sequences with MIGEC, and V(D)J alignment was performed with MiXCR. Vaccine-responding clonotypes were defined with edgeR using replicate PBMC samples, requiring FDR below 0.01 and a log2 fold change above 5 up to day 15. Each bulk clonotype received a CD4 or CD8 identity based on whether the sequenced CD4 or CD8 repertoire contained that clonotype at higher abundance. TCRdb ran its own pipeline on the public reads, namely fastp trimming at Q25 and MiXCR clone calling, and kept in-frame beta chains. CDR3 protein sequences are deduplicated, and each keeps its most common genes and DNA. The V and J calls were determined by TCRdb, not by the authors. Across this sample there are about 220,000 distinct CDR3 sequences, with approximately 3% seen only once. The ten top clones hold about 3% of the sample.

The meaning of the sample's treatment or condition label: live attenuated yellow fever vaccine strain. A standard Ficoll-Paque protocol was used to isolate PBMCs from peripheral blood. Dynabeads CD4 and CD8 positive selection kits were used to isolate CD4 and CD8 T-cell fractions. RNA was extracted with TriZol from bulk PBMCs, CD4 and CD8 fractions, and dextramer-positive and dextramer-negative fractions. Germline trimming amounts to 6 bases on V and 4 bases on J, with 0 as the count of junction bases outside the gene matches. Spanning cysteine to phenylalanine, the CDR3 consists of 12 amino acids. Only CDR3 DNA remains: 36 bases, in frame from the first base. Taken from the germline V gene, the CDR1 and CDR2 loops are SGHAT and FQNNGV.

The sequence joins TRBV11-2 to TRBJ2-5, with 9 central nucleotides matching TRBD1. This material consisted of CD4+ T cells sorted from PBMCs, taken 10 days after the yellow fever booster vaccination. The clonotype originates from a man between 18 and 35 years old who received the YFV17D yellow fever vaccine. For the CDR3, the sequence is CASRGQGETQYF. Here is the DNA: TGTGCCAGCAGGGGACAGGGAGAGACCCAGTACTTC.